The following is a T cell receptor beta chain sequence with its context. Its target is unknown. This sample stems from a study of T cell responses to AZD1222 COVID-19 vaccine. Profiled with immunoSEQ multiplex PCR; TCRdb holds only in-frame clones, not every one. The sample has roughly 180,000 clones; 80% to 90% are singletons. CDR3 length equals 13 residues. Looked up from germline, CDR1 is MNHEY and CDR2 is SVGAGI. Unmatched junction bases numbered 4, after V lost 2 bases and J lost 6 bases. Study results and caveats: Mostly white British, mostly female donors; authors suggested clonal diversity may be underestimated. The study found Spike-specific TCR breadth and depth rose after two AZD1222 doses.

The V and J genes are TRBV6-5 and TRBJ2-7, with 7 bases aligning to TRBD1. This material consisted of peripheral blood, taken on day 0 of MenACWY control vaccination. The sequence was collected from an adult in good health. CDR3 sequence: CASSYTGDGEQYF. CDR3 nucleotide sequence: TGTGCCAGCAGTTACACAGGGGATGGCGAGCAGTACTTC.